These 13 T cell receptor beta chains were all obtained from the same sample, sequenced in a study of cytomegalovirus exposure and HLA in healthy donors (dated by TCRdb to about 2017). The receptor library was made with the immunoSEQ multiplex PCR assay. A mixture of 60 forward primers for TCR Vbeta segments and 13 reverse primers for TCR Jbeta segments was used in the multiplex PCR. The clones in this table, taken by TCRdb from immuneACCESS, are in-frame only. Not every clone is retained; where verified, under half of the shortfall comes from an unresolved V gene, and the cause of the rest is unknown. This sample has some 100,000 clones in its table, and approximately 81% of those were observed once. The ten most abundant clones make up over 4% of the sample. Sequencing was performed on PBMCs. These receptors originate from a female donor in good health and CMV-seropositive.

J is TRBJ2-1 and V is TRBV9, with a tentative D call TRBD2 (6 bases). Deletions cut 0 bases from V and 2 bases from J, with 9 bases between. The CDR3 contains 15 residues. CDR1 and CDR2 (germline): SGDLS, YYNGEE. DNA of the CDR3: TGTGCCAGCAGCGTAGAGGAGGGAACCTACAATGAGCAGTTCTTC. This gives the protein CASSVEEGTYNEQFF.

The chain carries TRBV30 and TRBJ2-5; 7 nucleotides match TRBD1. Germline CDR1 and CDR2: GTSNPN and SVGIG (reference sequence). V trimming: 5 bases; J trimming: 2 bases; junction bases outside the gene matches: 11. CDR3 length: 15 amino acids. CDR3 bases: TGTGCCTGGGGAAATGGACAGGCGATGCAAGAGACCCAGTACTTC. Its translation is CAWGNGQAMQETQYF.

The chain employs TRBV29-1 and TRBJ2-7; perhaps TRBD1 as D (6 bases). Trimming shortened V by 3 bases and J by 6 bases, and 15 bases separated the two germline ends. This CDR3 region has 13 residues. From germline, CDR1 is SQVTM and CDR2 ANQGSEA. The CDR3 DNA sequence: TGCAGCGTTGACGTGCAGGGGATGGCCGAGCAGTACTTC. Encoded protein: CSVDVQGMAEQYF.

The chain uses TRBV2 and TRBJ2-1; D might be TRBD2 (5 bases). Germline CDR1 reads SNHLY; CDR2 reads FYNNEI. Trimming shortened V by 6 bases and J by 5 bases, and 11 bases separated the two germline ends. The CDR3 runs to 13 residues. The CDR3 bases are TGTGCCAGCAGACAGCGGCAAAACAATGAGCAGTTCTTC. The encoded protein is CASRQRQNNEQFF.

The chain links TRBV19 to TRBJ2-3; D is perhaps TRBD1 (6 bases). This CDR3 is built from 15 residues. Deletions cut 3 bases from V and 2 bases from J, with 12 bases between. Germline lookup yields CDR1 LNHDA and CDR2 SQIVND (reference sequence). CDR3 bases: TGTGCCAGTAGTATCGGACAGATAATCACAGATACGCAGTATTTT. This codes for CASSIGQIITDTQYF.

The chain uses TRBV5-8 and TRBJ1-1, with D hard to call. The V gene lost 0 bases and the J gene lost 5 bases, with 8 bases spanning the gap. This CDR3 comprises 13 residues. CDR1 SGHTS and CDR2 YDEGEE come from the germline V gene. CDR3 DNA sequence: TGTGCCAGCAGCTTGGGAGTGGTGACTGAAGCTTTCTTT. Residues: CASSLGVVTEAFF.

The CDR3 loop reads CASSQENRNNEKLFF. In DNA form, the CDR3 reads TGTGCCAGCAGCCAAGAGAACAGAAATAATGAAAAACTGTTTTTT. V usage is TRBV4-2 and J usage is TRBJ1-4; D uncertain. CDR1 LGHNA and CDR2 YNFKEQ come from the germline V gene. The CDR3 is made up of 15 amino acids. V lost 0 bases and J 4 bases, leaving 9 bases between the germline ends.

V is TRBV5-4 and J is TRBJ2-4, with TRBD1 as a possible D gene (5 bases). The V gene lost 0 bases and the J gene lost 9 bases, with 19 bases spanning the gap. Germline V gene sequence: CDR1 SGHNT, CDR2 YYREEE (reference sequence). CDR3 length equals 16 residues. In DNA, the CDR3 is TGTGCCAGCAGCTTGGACTCAGGGCACGAAAAGGGCATTCAGTACTTC. It specifies CASSLDSGHEKGIQYF. Together with reference TRBV5-4 and TRBJ2-4, the CDR3 gives the full variable domain: ETGVTQSPTHLIKTRGQQVTLRCSSQSGHNTVSWYQQALGQGPQFIFQYYREEENGRGNFPPRFSGLQFPNYSSELNVNALELDDSALYLCASSLDSGHEKGIQYFGAGTRLSVL.

This chain joins TRBV30 and TRBJ1-2, with a tentative D call TRBD1 (5 bases). The germline V gene encodes CDR1 GTSNPN and CDR2 SVGIG (reference sequence). V was trimmed by 2 bases and J by 7 bases, leaving 14 bases between them. CDR3 length: 13 residues. The DNA for the CDR3 is TGTGCCTGGAGTTCGGACACCTCGTCTGGCTACACCTTC. Its translation: CAWSSDTSSGYTF. The full variable domain, with the rest looked up from reference TRBV30 and TRBJ1-2, is SQTIHQWPATLVQPVGSPLSLECTVEGTSNPNLYWYRQAAGRGLQLLFYSVGIGQISSEVPQNLSASRPQDRQFILSSKKLLLSDSGFYLCAWSSDTSSGYTFGSGTRLTVV.

The V and J genes are TRBV18 and TRBJ1-3; D not resolved. V lost 4 bases and J lost 0, with 7 bases in between. The CDR3 loop spans 14 amino acids. Germline V gives CDR1 KGHSH, CDR2 LQKENI. CDR3 loop: CASSLGSSGNTIYF. Written as DNA, the CDR3 is TGTGCCAGCTCACTCGGTAGCTCTGGAAACACCATATATTTT.

The J gene is TRBJ2-1, the V gene TRBV7-6, with 7 bases that match TRBD1. Trimming took 3 bases from V and 5 from J; bases not matched to a gene: 10. CDR3 length: 16 residues. Germline V gene data show CDR1 as SGHVS and CDR2 as FNYEAQ. CDR3 loop: CASSFFPDRANNEQFF. In DNA form, the CDR3 reads TGTGCCAGCAGCTTTTTCCCCGACAGGGCAAACAATGAGCAGTTCTTC.

A few counts support this clone. The junction departs from the called germline gene at one end, perhaps through a read error. V usage is TRBV7-9 and J usage is TRBJ1-4; D is ambiguous. The CDR3 has 10 amino acids. From germline, CDR1 is SEHNR and CDR2 FQNEAQ (reference sequence). CDR3: CASSNHGPLF. Written as DNA, the CDR3 is TGTGCCAGCAGCAACCATGGGCCCCTTTTT. The full variable domain, rest sourced from reference TRBV7-9 and TRBJ1-4, is DTGVSQNPRHKITKRGQNVTFRCDPISEHNRLYWYRQTLGQGPEFLTYFQNEAQLEKSRLLSDRFSAERPKGSFSTLEIQRTEQGDSAMYLCASSNHGPLFGSGTQLSVL.

The chain links TRBV14 to TRBJ1-2; D not resolved. The CDR3 sequence is 13 residues long. CDR1 is SGHDN, CDR2 FVKESK, per germline. Trimming took 0 bases from V and 5 from J, leaving 7 bases between them. The CDR3 reads CASSQDRQYGYTF. Here the CDR3 DNA reads TGTGCCAGCAGCCAAGACAGGCAGTATGGCTACACCTTC.